The rows below give T cell receptor beta chains drawn from one sample of a study of cytomegalovirus exposure and HLA in healthy donors. Profiling relied on immunoSEQ multiplex PCR, and the TCRdb table lists in-frame clones only, not all of them. The repertoire includes 150,000 or so clones, 82% of them detected once, and 5.5% to 8.5% sits in the top ten. Sequenced sample: PBMCs. These receptors originate from a woman between 45 and 60 years old in good health and CMV-seropositive. Each CDR3 is given with its conserved first and last residue. The D gene is left open where the match is weak. For some rows the clone size is stated as once, few or many, or as a class when expanded; others skip it.

>TRBJ1-2|.|.|TRBV5-8
TGTGCCAGCAGCCCGAGGACTAACTATGGCTACACCTTC
CASSPRTNYGYTF
>TRBJ2-1|.|.|TRBV7-2
TGTGCCAGCAGCTTAGGAGTGGGCCCCTACAATGAGCAGTTCTTC
CASSLGVGPYNEQFF
>TRBJ2-6|.|.|TRBV27
TGTGCCAGCACCTACAACAGGAACTCTGGGGCCAACGTCCTGACTTTC
CASTYNRNSGANVLTF
>TRBJ1-1|.|.|TRBV6-5
TGTGCCAGCAGTGAATGGGGCGTGAACACTGAAGCTTTCTTT
CASSEWGVNTEAFF
>TRBJ1-5|.|.|TRBV6-1
TGTGCCAGCAGTGAAATTGGGCAACAGCCCCAGCATTTT
CASSEIGQQPQHF
>TRBJ1-5|.|TRBD1|TRBV19
TGTGCCAGTAGTCGCCGGGACAGGGGGTTACGCAATCAGCCCCAGCATTTT
CASSRRDRGLRNQPQHF
>TRBJ1-1|.|TRBD1|TRBV2
TGTGCCAGCAGGATGACAGGGCTGGGTGAAGCTTTCTTT
CASRMTGLGEAFF
>TRBJ1-1|.|.|TRBV9
TGTGCCAGCAGCGTAGTATTAAACACTGAAGCTTTCTTT
CASSVVLNTEAFF
>TRBJ2-1|few|TRBD2|TRBV11-3
TGTGCCAGCAGCGTCGGGGGGGGGTCAGACGGTGAGCAGTTCTTC
CASSVGGGSDGEQFF
>TRBJ1-2|.|.|TRBV6-1
TGTGCCAGCAGTGAAGTTACGGGGAGCGCCTATGGCTACACCTTC
CASSEVTGSAYGYTF
>TRBJ2-7|.|.|TRBV7-6
TGTGCCAGCAGCTTAGAGGGGGACGAGGGCTACGAGCAGTACTTC
CASSLEGDEGYEQYF
>TRBJ2-5|.|TRBD2|TRBV5-4
TGTGCCAGCAGCTTGGGACTAGCGGGGGACCCCCTTGGGACCCAGTACTTC
CASSLGLAGDPLGTQYF
>TRBJ1-2|few|TRBD1|TRBV30
TGTGCCTGGAGTACCACAGGGGCCGGTGGCTACACCTTC
CAWSTTGAGGYTF
>TRBJ2-7|.|.|TRBV14
TGTGCCAGCAGCCCGGTACAGGGTTACGAGCAGTACTTC
CASSPVQGYEQYF
>TRBJ1-4|once|TRBD1|TRBV19
TGTGCCAGTAGGCGGACAGGGGCTGGCGAAAAACTGTTTTTT
CASRRTGAGEKLFF
>TRBJ2-1|.|.|TRBV30
TGTGCCTGGTCTACTAGCTCCTACAATGAGCAGTTCTTC
CAWSTSSYNEQFF
>TRBJ2-1|.|TRBD2|TRBV6-5
TGTGCCAGCAGTTCTAGCGGCTCCTACAATGAGCAGTTCTTC
CASSSSGSYNEQFF
>TRBJ2-7|.|TRBD2|TRBV15
TGTGCCACCAGCAGAACTAGCGGTCCTATCTACGAGCAGTACTTC
CATSRTSGPIYEQYF
>TRBJ1-1|.|.|TRBV11-2
TGTGCCAGCAGCTTTCGAGCGGACACTGAAGCTTTCTTT
CASSFRADTEAFF
>TRBJ2-3|.|TRBD2|TRBV2
TGTGCCAGCAGTGTGGGCGGGGGGTTCGGGTCAGATACGCAGTATTTT
CASSVGGGFGSDTQYF
>TRBJ1-1|.|.|TRBV5-5
TGTGCCAGCAGCTCCCCTGGTCGGGGTAGCACTGAAGCTTTCTTT
CASSSPGRGSTEAFF
>TRBJ1-6|.|TRBD1|TRBV5-1
TGCGCCAGCAGCCCTGACAGGGGAGGAAATTCACCCCTCCACTTT
CASSPDRGGNSPLHF
>TRBJ1-6|.|TRBD1|TRBV6-1
TGTGCCAGCAGGCAGGGGGCGGATAATTCACCCCTCCACTTT
CASRQGADNSPLHF
>TRBJ1-5|.|.|TRBV7-2
TGTGCCAGCAGCTTAGTGGCAGGGGCAGGGCAGCCCCAGCATTTT
CASSLVAGAGQPQHF
>TRBJ2-2|.|TRBD1|TRBV7-9
TGTGCCAGCAGCTTAAGAGGACAGGGCGGGGAGCTGTTTTTT
CASSLRGQGGELFF